A few counts support the clone carrying this T cell receptor (beta chain). Its antigen remains unknown. The sample comes from a study of T cells after yellow fever vaccination. Regarding the study as a whole: Secondary responses were weaker yet peaked faster, day 5 versus 15. Booster samples showed a return of most primary-vaccination clones (roughly 96% CD4, about 87% CD8).

TCRdb recomputed calls from the 5' RACE reads with MiXCR, one row per CDR3 protein. The repertoire holds more than 350,000 distinct CDR3 sequences, with around 10% as singletons. The ends were cut back, 4 bases at V and 0 bases at J, with 8 bases in the middle. The CDR3 contains 14 residues. CDR1 LNHNV and CDR2 YYDKDF come from the germline V gene (reference sequence). The chain links TRBV15 to TRBJ2-3; a possible D gene is TRBD2 (6 bases). Sequenced material: PBMCs, taken on the day of the first yellow fever vaccination. The sequence derives from a man younger than 35 who received the YFV17D yellow fever vaccine. The DNA for the CDR3 is TGTGCCACCAGCATAGGACTAAGCACAGATACGCAGTATTTT. Translation gives CATSIGLSTDTQYF. The full variable domain, rest sourced from reference TRBV15 and TRBJ2-3, is DAMVIQNPRYQVTQFGKPVTLSCSQTLNHNVMYWYQQKSSQAPKLLFHYYDKDFNNEADTPDNFQSRRPNTSFCFLDIRSPGLGDTAMYLCATSIGLSTDTQYFGPGTRLTVL.